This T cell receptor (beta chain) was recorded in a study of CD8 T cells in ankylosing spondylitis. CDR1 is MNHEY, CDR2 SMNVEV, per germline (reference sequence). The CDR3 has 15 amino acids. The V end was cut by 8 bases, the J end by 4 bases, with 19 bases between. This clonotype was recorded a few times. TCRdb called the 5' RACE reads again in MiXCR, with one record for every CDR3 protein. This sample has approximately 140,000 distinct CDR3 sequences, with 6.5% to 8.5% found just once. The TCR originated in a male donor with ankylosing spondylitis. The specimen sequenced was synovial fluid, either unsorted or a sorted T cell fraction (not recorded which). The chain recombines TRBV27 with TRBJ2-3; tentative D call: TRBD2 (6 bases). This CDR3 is CASGPGRGRSDTQYF. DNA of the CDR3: TGTGCCAGCGGTCCGGGACGGGGGAGGTCAGATACGCAGTATTTT.